One and the same sample provided the 18 T cell receptor beta chains below, sequenced in a study of control samples from healthy donors and cancer patients. Profiled with immunoSEQ multiplex PCR; TCRdb holds only in-frame clones, not every one. Among about 170,000 clones listed, approximately 92% were seen once. Sequenced sample: blood. The receptors here all came from a woman aged 60-70 years in good health.

This clone was counted a single time. The J gene is TRBJ1-5, the V gene TRBV19; no reliable D call. The CDR3 consists of 17 residues. V lost 1 base to trimming and J lost 1 base, with 14 bases between them. Germline V gene data show CDR1 as LNHDA and CDR2 as SQIVND (reference sequence). Here the CDR3 reads CASSIVFGRESNQPQHF. The CDR3 nucleotides are TGTGCCAGTAGTATAGTTTTTGGTAGGGAAAGCAATCAGCCCCAGCATTTT.

V gene TRBV7-2 combines with J gene TRBJ1-1, with 7 bases matching TRBD1. V dropped 4 bases and J dropped 6; count of bases not matched to a gene: 5. Germline V gives CDR1 SGHTA, CDR2 FQGNSA. The CDR3 spans 13 residues. The CDR3 protein is CASSYTGTAEAFF. The DNA for the CDR3 is TGTGCCAGCAGCTACACCGGGACAGCTGAAGCTTTCTTT.

V gene TRBV7-2 combines with J gene TRBJ1-5; D gene uncertain. Trimming removed 5 bases from V and 0 bases from J, with 14 bases in between. The CDR3 totals 16 residues. Germline loops: CDR1 SGHTA, CDR2 FQGNSA. The CDR3 DNA reads as TGTGCCAGCAGCCCGTCGGCAACCTATAGCAATCAGCCCCAGCATTTT. Residues: CASSPSATYSNQPQHF.

In this sample, this clone turned up once. The genes are TRBV5-1 and TRBJ1-2; a weak D match, TRBD1 (5 bases). CDR3 length equals 13 residues. Between the trimmed V and J ends, which lost 4 bases and 3 bases, there was a span of 10 bases. Germline CDR1 reads SGHRS; CDR2 reads YFSETQ. CDR3 in DNA: TGCGCCAGCAGCCACCGGGACTACTATGGCTACACCTTC. It yields the protein CASSHRDYYGYTF.

This sequence joins TRBV6-6 and TRBJ1-1, with D possibly TRBD1 on 5 matching bases. From germline, CDR1 is MNHNY and CDR2 SVGAGI (reference sequence). Trimming removed 5 bases at V and 3 bases at J, with 22 bases between. The CDR3 is made up of 17 amino acids. As DNA, the CDR3 is TGTGCCAGCAGTCAGGGACCCTCAGCGGTGAAGTACACTGAAGCTTTCTTT. Translation gives CASSQGPSAVKYTEAFF.

The chain has TRBV12-3 or TRBV12-4 and TRBJ1-2; the D gene is possibly TRBD1 (6 bases). This CDR3 contains 12 residues. With 11 bases removed from V and 1 base from J, the gap between germline ends came to 11 bases. Here the CDR3 DNA reads TGTGCCTCGCAGGGGCTTAACTATGGCTACACCTTC. Its translation: CASQGLNYGYTF.

The V and J genes are TRBV4-1 and TRBJ2-5, with 8 bases identical to TRBD2. The V gene's germline CDR1 is MGHRA and CDR2 YSYEKL. The junction had 3 bases not matched to a gene; V was cut back by 4 bases and J by 2 bases. The CDR3 is 14 residues long. CDR3 coding DNA: TGCGCCAGCAGCCGTGGCGGGGGGCAAGAGACCCAGTACTTC. Translation: CASSRGGGQETQYF.

The chain combines TRBV5-1 with TRBJ1-3; D ambiguous. Germline loops: CDR1 SGHRS, CDR2 YFSETQ. This CDR3 is 14 amino acids long. Trimming shortened V by 0 bases and J by 8 bases, and 12 bases separated the two germline ends. CDR3 coding DNA: TGCGCCAGCAGCTTGGCCCCGACATCTGACACCATATATTTT. Protein product: CASSLAPTSDTIYF.

The chain has TRBV11-3 and TRBJ2-7, with a possible D match to TRBD1 (6 bases). CDR1 is SGHNT and CDR2 is YENEEA in the germline V gene. V lost 5 bases and J lost 4, with 12 bases in between. This CDR3 is built from 13 residues. CDR3 amino acids: CASSPGQSYEQYF. CDR3 coding DNA: TGTGCCAGCAGCCCAGGACAGTCTTACGAGCAGTACTTC.

The J gene is TRBJ2-3, the V gene TRBV18; 11 positions match TRBD2. CDR3 size: 15 residues. Per germline, CDR1 KGHSH and CDR2 LQKENI. V trimming: 3 bases; J trimming: 5 bases; junction bases outside the gene matches: 4. CDR3 sequence reads: CASSPLAGGQDTQYF. CDR3 sequence (DNA): TGTGCCAGCTCACCGCTAGCGGGGGGTCAAGATACGCAGTATTTT.

Comment on this clone: The same CDR3 is also encoded by other DNA sequences in this sample. The gene calls are TRBV18 and TRBJ1-5; D is ambiguous. Trimming removed 2 bases at V and 5 bases at J, with 7 bases between. CDR3 length: 13 amino acids. Germline values: CDR1 KGHSH, CDR2 LQKENI. CDR3 loop: CASSPGQDQPQHF. CDR3 in DNA: TGTGCCAGCTCACCAGGGCAAGATCAGCCCCAGCATTTT.

This clone was recorded once. The chain has TRBV12-3 or TRBV12-4 and TRBJ2-1; D call uncertain. The CDR3 contains 12 residues. V lost 2 bases, J lost 5 bases, and 4 bases lay in between. The CDR3 region has the DNA TGTGCCAGCAGTTTACAGGACAATGAGCAGTTCTTC. Protein sequence: CASSLQDNEQFF.

The chain has TRBV20-1 and TRBJ1-4, with D perhaps matching TRBD1 (6 bases). CDR1 is DFQATT, CDR2 SNEGSKA, per germline (reference sequence). The CDR3 length is 15 residues. V shed 3 bases and J shed 3 bases, with 14 bases lying between them. The CDR3 protein is CSASSPGQSNEKLFF. CDR3 nucleotide sequence: TGCAGTGCTAGTAGTCCCGGACAGTCTAATGAAAAACTGTTTTTT.

The chain has TRBV19 and TRBJ1-4; weak D call: TRBD1 (5 bases). The CDR3 extends over 14 amino acids. Germline CDR1 is LNHDA and CDR2 is SQIVND (reference sequence). The germline V and J ends were trimmed by 6 bases and 0 bases, with 8 bases remaining between them. CDR3 residues: CASRHRSTNEKLFF. CDR3 bases: TGTGCCAGTAGGCACAGGTCAACTAATGAAAAACTGTTTTTT.

The V call is TRBV3-1 (or the pseudogene TRBV3-2), the J call TRBJ1-1, with 9 nucleotides matching TRBD1. CDR3 length equals 15 residues. Per the germline V gene, CDR1 is LGHDT and CDR2 is YNNKEL (reference sequence). Unmatched junction bases numbered 3, after V lost 1 base and J lost 3 bases. The CDR3 reads CASSQVDRGYTEAFF. The CDR3 DNA is TGTGCCAGCAGCCAAGTAGACAGGGGGTACACTGAAGCTTTCTTT.

This chain joins TRBV7-9 and TRBJ1-1, with D unresolved. The CDR3 extends over 13 amino acids. Trimming cost V 5 bases and J 7 bases, with 14 bases left between them. From germline, CDR1 is SEHNR and CDR2 FQNEAQ (reference sequence). The CDR3 sequence is CASSPFDRGEAFF. The CDR3 nucleotides read TGTGCCAGCAGCCCATTTGATCGTGGTGAAGCTTTCTTT.

The V call is TRBV6-5, the J call TRBJ2-2; possible D gene TRBD2, 6 bases. Germline CDR1 reads MNHEY; CDR2 reads SVGAGI. This CDR3 has 14 residues. V lost 6 bases, J lost 6 bases, and 14 bases lay in between. The CDR3 loop is CASRNGLTPGELFF. CDR3 DNA: TGTGCCAGCAGGAACGGACTAACACCCGGGGAGCTGTTTTTT.

The chain joins TRBV18 to TRBJ1-1; tentatively, D is TRBD1 (6 bases). Germline loops: CDR1 KGHSH, CDR2 LQKENI. The CDR3 has 16 residues. Trimming removed 3 bases at V and 3 bases at J, with 17 bases between. CDR3 residues: CASSPSTAGAYTEAFF. The CDR3 nucleotides are TGTGCCAGCTCACCTTCAACAGCAGGGGCTTACACTGAAGCTTTCTTT.